This T cell receptor (beta chain) was recovered during a study of blood T cell repertoires in COVID-19. Study-wide background: Two negative PCRs, clearance, or symptom resolution characterized the recovered Cohort 3 donors. COVID-19 samples collected from the United States, Italy and Spain covered acute and convalescent phases. In each case, the material was cDNA or gDNA derived from T cells, B-cell-depleted T cells, or PBMCs.

Profiled with immunoSEQ multiplex PCR; TCRdb holds only in-frame clones, not every one. The sample lists 300,000 to 450,000 clones; around 87% were seen once. V was trimmed by 0 bases and J by 1 base, leaving 18 bases between them. The length of the CDR3 is 18 residues. Germline CDR1 SGHRS, CDR2 YFSETQ. Cohorts were assigned according to the clinical history that participants reported. The V and J genes are TRBV5-1 and TRBJ2-3, with D perhaps TRBD1 (6 bases). The sequence was obtained from a man aged 40-49 years in a cohort exposed to, infected with or recovered from COVID-19 (not recorded which). Sequencing was performed on PBMCs or T cells enriched from blood (not recorded which). CDR3 bases: TGCGCCAGCAGCTTGGTCTCTACTACAGGGTTCGGCACAGATACGCAGTATTTT. It encodes CASSLVSTTGFGTDTQYF.